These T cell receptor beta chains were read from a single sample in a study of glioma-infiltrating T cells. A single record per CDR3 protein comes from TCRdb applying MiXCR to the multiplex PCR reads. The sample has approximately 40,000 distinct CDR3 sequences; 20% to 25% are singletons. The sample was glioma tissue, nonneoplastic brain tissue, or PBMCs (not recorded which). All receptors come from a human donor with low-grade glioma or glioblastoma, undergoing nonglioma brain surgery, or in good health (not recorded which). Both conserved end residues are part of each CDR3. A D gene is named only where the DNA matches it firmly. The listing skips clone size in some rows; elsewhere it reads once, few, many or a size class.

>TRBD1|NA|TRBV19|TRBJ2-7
CGSRTGTGDTYEQYF
TGTGGCAGCAGAACCGGGACAGGGGACACCTATGAGCAGTACTTC
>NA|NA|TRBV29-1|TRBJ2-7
CSVEVGDYEQYF
TGCAGCGTTGAGGTTGGAGACTACGAGCAGTACTTC
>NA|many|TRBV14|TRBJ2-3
CASSQDSAASSTDTQYF
TGTGCCAGCAGCCAAGATTCGGCAGCTTCTAGCACAGATACGCAGTATTTT
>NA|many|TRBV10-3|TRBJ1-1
CAISDSGTPEAFF
TGTGCCATCAGTGATTCGGGCACGCCTGAAGCTTTCTTT
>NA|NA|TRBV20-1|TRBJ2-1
CSARDNYEQFF
TGCAGTGCTAGAGATAACTATGAGCAGTTCTTC
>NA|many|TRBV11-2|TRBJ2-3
CASSLGQRDTQYF
TGTGCCAGCAGCTTAGGTCAGCGAGATACGCAGTATTTT
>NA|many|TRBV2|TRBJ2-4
CASSDQGVVNIQYF
TGTGCCAGCAGTGATCAAGGGGTTGTAAACATTCAGTACTTC
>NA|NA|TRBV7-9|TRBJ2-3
CASSFSGRDTQYF
TGTGCCAGCAGCTTTTCAGGGCGAGATACGCAGTATTTT
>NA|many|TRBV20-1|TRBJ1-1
CSATGLWRNTEAFF
TGCAGTGCCACGGGGCTCTGGAGGAACACTGAAGCTTTCTTT
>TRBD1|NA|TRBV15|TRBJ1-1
CATSSAPGQLNTEAFF
TGTGCCACCAGCAGTGCCCCGGGACAGCTGAACACTGAAGCTTTCTTT
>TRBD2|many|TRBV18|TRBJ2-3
CASSPPGLAGGADTQYF
TGTGCCAGCTCACCACCGGGACTAGCGGGAGGAGCAGATACGCAGTATTTT
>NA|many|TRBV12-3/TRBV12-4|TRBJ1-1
CASSWAPNTEAFF
TGTGCCAGCAGTTGGGCCCCGAACACTGAAGCTTTCTTT
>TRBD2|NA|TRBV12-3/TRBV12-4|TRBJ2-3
CASSRTSGDADTQYF
TGTGCCAGCAGTAGGACTAGCGGGGATGCAGATACGCAGTATTTT
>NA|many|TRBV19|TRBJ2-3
CASRGAIDTQYF
TGTGCCAGTAGAGGAGCAATAGATACGCAGTATTTT
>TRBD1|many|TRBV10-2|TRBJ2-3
CASSEFYRDSGTDTQYF
TGCGCCAGCAGTGAGTTTTACCGGGACAGCGGCACAGATACGCAGTATTTT
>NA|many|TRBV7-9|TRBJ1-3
CASRSDRGSGNTIYF
TGTGCCAGCAGATCGGACAGAGGCTCTGGAAACACCATATATTTT
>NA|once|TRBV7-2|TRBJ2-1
CASSSENEQFF
TGTGCCAGCAGCTCAGAGAATGAGCAGTTCTTC
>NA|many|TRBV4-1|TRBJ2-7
CASSQHGGYEQYF
TGCGCCAGCAGCCAACACGGAGGATACGAGCAGTACTTC
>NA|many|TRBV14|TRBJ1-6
CASSQALVYNSPLHF
TGTGCCAGCAGCCAAGCTTTGGTGTATAATTCACCCCTCCACTTT
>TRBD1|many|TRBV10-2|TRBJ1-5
CASSQGVIQPQHF
TGCGCCAGTAGTCAGGGGGTTATTCAGCCCCAGCATTTT
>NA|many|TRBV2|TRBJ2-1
CASSALVLSSYNEQFF
TGTGCCAGCAGTGCGTTAGTTCTCAGCTCCTACAATGAGCAGTTCTTC
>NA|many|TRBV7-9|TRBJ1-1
CASSFPTADLNTEAFF
TGTGCCAGCAGCTTTCCGACAGCCGACTTGAACACTGAAGCTTTCTTT
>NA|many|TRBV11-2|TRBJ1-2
CASSPRGDYGYTF
TGTGCCAGCAGCCCTAGGGGGGACTATGGCTACACCTTC
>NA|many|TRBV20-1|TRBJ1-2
CSARGANYGYTF
TGCAGTGCTAGAGGAGCTAACTATGGCTACACCTTC
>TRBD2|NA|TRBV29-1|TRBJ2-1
CSVPTSGAYNEQFF
TGCAGCGTCCCGACTAGCGGGGCCTACAATGAGCAGTTCTTC
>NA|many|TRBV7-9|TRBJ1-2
CASSSGDGYYGYTF
TGTGCCAGCAGCTCCGGAGACGGGTACTATGGCTACACCTTC